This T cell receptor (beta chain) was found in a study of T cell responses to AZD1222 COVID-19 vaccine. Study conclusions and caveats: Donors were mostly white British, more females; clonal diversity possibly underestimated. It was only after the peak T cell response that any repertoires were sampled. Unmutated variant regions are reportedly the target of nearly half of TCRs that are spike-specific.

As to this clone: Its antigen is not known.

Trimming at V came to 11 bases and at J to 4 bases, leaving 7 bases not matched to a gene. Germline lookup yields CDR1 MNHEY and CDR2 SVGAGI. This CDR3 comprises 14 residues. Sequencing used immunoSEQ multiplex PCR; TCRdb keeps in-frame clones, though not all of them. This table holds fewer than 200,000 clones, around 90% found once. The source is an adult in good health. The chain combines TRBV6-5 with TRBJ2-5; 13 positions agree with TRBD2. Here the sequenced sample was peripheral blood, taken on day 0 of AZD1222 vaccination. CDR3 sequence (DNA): TGTGCCGGCACTAGCGGGGGGGCCGCAGAGACCCAGTACTTC. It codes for CAGTSGGAAETQYF.